A selection of T cell receptor beta chains follows, all from one sample in a study of T cells in Graves' hyperthyroidism and ophthalmopathy. MiXCR was run by TCRdb on the multiplex PCR reads, yielding one entry per CDR3 protein. This table has around 350,000 distinct CDR3 sequences, 17% appearing once. The sample comprised blood. The receptor set was obtained from a woman aged 25 to 39 with Graves' hyperthyroidism that later progressed to Graves' ophthalmopathy. Both conserved end residues are part of each CDR3. A D gene is named only where the DNA matches it firmly. Size is stated for part of the rows, as once, few or many counts, or as a class when the clone is expanded.

v_call,j_call,clone_size,d_call,cdr3_nt,cdr3_aa
TRBV12-3/TRBV12-4,TRBJ2-3,once,TRBD1,TGTGCCAGTGGGACAGGGGGCGCAGATACGCAGTATTTT,CASGTGGADTQYF
TRBV29-1,TRBJ2-7,many,.,TGCAGCGTTCTCGGTCTTACCTACGAGCAGTACTTC,CSVLGLTYEQYF
TRBV6-1,TRBJ2-1,.,.,TGTGCCAGCAGTGAACTAAGCGGGCAGGGAAGTCAGGAGCAGTTCTTC,CASSELSGQGSQEQFF
TRBV11-3,TRBJ2-3,.,.,TGTGCCAGCAGCTTAGTGGGTAATACGCAGTATTTT,CASSLVGNTQYF
TRBV13,TRBJ1-1,many,.,TGTGCCAGCAGCCTGACAGTCCGGAACACTGAAGCTTTCTTT,CASSLTVRNTEAFF
TRBV6-1,TRBJ2-3,few,.,TGTGCCAGCAGTGGTAGGGACGCAGGCACAGATACGCAGTATTTT,CASSGRDAGTDTQYF
TRBV18,TRBJ1-2,many,.,TGTGCCAGCTCACCCCGCCAGGGTGGTAACTATGGCTACACCTTC,CASSPRQGGNYGYTF
TRBV30,TRBJ2-7,many,TRBD1,TGTGCCTGGGCCCAGCTGGACAGGGGGATTTACGAGCAGTACTTC,CAWAQLDRGIYEQYF
TRBV10-3,TRBJ1-4,many,.,TGTGCCATCAGTGACAGGGATTGGGGTGAAAAACTGTTTTTT,CAISDRDWGEKLFF
TRBV4-1,TRBJ2-2,.,TRBD1,TGCGCCAGCAGCCGAGGGGGCGCTTTGGCCGGGGAGCTGTTTTTT,CASSRGGALAGELFF
TRBV2,TRBJ1-1,many,.,TGTGCCAGCAGTGAAGCGCTTCGAGGGGCAACTGAAGCTTTCTTT,CASSEALRGATEAFF
TRBV27,TRBJ2-1,.,TRBD1,TGTGCCAGCAGAACACCTTTTATTTCAACCGGGACAGGTATGACGGTCGATGAGCAGTTCTTC,CASRTPFISTGTGMTVDEQFF
TRBV28,TRBJ2-1,many,.,TGTGCCAGCAGTTTTCGGGAGCAGTTCTTC,CASSFREQFF
TRBV24-1,TRBJ2-7,many,.,TGTGCCACCAGTGATGACAGCGGCGAGCAGTACTTC,CATSDDSGEQYF
TRBV29-1,TRBJ1-1,.,TRBD1,TGCAGCGTGTTAGCTACAGGGGGCAAAATGAACACTGAAGCTTTCTTT,CSVLATGGKMNTEAFF
TRBV6-1,TRBJ1-1,many,.,TGTGCCAGCAGTGTCCGGGCGCGAGGCTGGGCTTTCTTT,CASSVRARGWAFF
TRBV11-1,TRBJ1-5,few,TRBD1,TGTGCCAGCAGCGAAAAACCGGGACAGGGGCACAATCAGCCCCAGCATTTT,CASSEKPGQGHNQPQHF
TRBV30,TRBJ2-1,few,TRBD2,TGTGCCTGGACGGGACTAGCGGGCCGTTTCTCCTACAATGAGCAGTTCTTC,CAWTGLAGRFSYNEQFF
TRBV7-6,TRBJ1-3,.,.,TGTGCCAGCAGCTTACGGGGGGTCGGTGGAAACACCATATATTTT,CASSLRGVGGNTIYF
TRBV15,TRBJ2-3,.,TRBD2,TGTGCCACCAGCAGAACCGGGACTAGCGGGAGTAGGACCACAGATACGCAGTATTTT,CATSRTGTSGSRTTDTQYF
TRBV6-1,TRBJ2-3,.,.,TGTGCCAGCAGTTTAAAGGATACGCAGTATTTT,CASSLKDTQYF
TRBV24-1,TRBJ2-2,many,.,TGTGCCACCAGTGATGTCAGGGGGGCTAACACCGGGGAGCTGTTTTTT,CATSDVRGANTGELFF
TRBV6-2/TRBV6-3,TRBJ2-4,.,TRBD2,TGTGCCAGCAGCCTCGTCGGGGGGGACATTCAGTACTTC,CASSLVGGDIQYF
TRBV10-1,TRBJ1-2,many,.,TGCGCCAGCAGTGAGTTACAGGGTCACGGCTACACCTTC,CASSELQGHGYTF
TRBV19,TRBJ2-5,.,.,TGTGCCAGTACCGAGGCGGGGGCCCGGCGAGAGACCCAGTACTTC,CASTEAGARRETQYF
TRBV4-1,TRBJ2-1,few,TRBD1,TGCGCCAGCAGCCAAGCGACAGGGGTGTGGTATGAGCAGTTCTTC,CASSQATGVWYEQFF
TRBV11-2,TRBJ1-4,.,.,TGTGCCAGCAGCTTAGACCCAGGGCCGGGAGGTGAAAAACTGTTTTTT,CASSLDPGPGGEKLFF
TRBV6-5,TRBJ2-1,few,.,TGTGCCAGCAGTTACTTGCCAGGGAATGAGCAGTTCTTC,CASSYLPGNEQFF
TRBV7-9,TRBJ1-1,.,TRBD1,TGTGCCAGCAGGGAAGACAGGGGAACTGAAGCTTTCTTT,CASREDRGTEAFF
TRBV2,TRBJ2-7,.,TRBD1,TGTGCCAGCAGTAAGACAGGGGGCGTTTTCTACGAGCAGTACTTC,CASSKTGGVFYEQYF
TRBV11-2,TRBJ2-7,.,TRBD1,TGTGCCAGCAGCCTTGGACAGGGAGGTACCGAGCAGTACTTC,CASSLGQGGTEQYF
TRBV4-1,TRBJ2-6,few,.,TGCGCCAGCAGCCAAGCCTCTCTTGGGGCCAACGTCCTGACTTTC,CASSQASLGANVLTF
TRBV7-9,TRBJ2-7,many,.,TGTGCCAGCAGCTCCGGAGCGGTCTCCTACGAGCAGTACTTC,CASSSGAVSYEQYF
TRBV6-1,TRBJ2-3,many,.,TGTGCCAGCAGTGAATGGGGCGGAGGACAACACGAAGATACGCAGTATTTT,CASSEWGGGQHEDTQYF
TRBV4-1,TRBJ2-7,.,.,TGCGCCAGCAGCCAAGAACGCAGGGTTGGTTCCGAGCAGTACTTC,CASSQERRVGSEQYF
TRBV2,TRBJ2-7,.,.,TGTGCCAGCAGCGAAATTTTGGGTGCCTCCTACGAGCAGTACTTC,CASSEILGASYEQYF
TRBV28,TRBJ1-5,.,.,TGTGCCAGCCTAATGGGGGGCAGTCAGCCCCAGCATTTT,CASLMGGSQPQHF
TRBV7-9,TRBJ1-2,many,TRBD1,TGTGCCAGCAGCATCCAGACAGGGGGAATCTATGGCTACACCTTC,CASSIQTGGIYGYTF
TRBV29-1,TRBJ1-4,many,TRBD1,TGCAGCGTCGGCGACGAACAGGGGTGGGGCCCAACTAATGAAAAACTGTTTTTT,CSVGDEQGWGPTNEKLFF
TRBV5-8,TRBJ2-5,many,TRBD1,TGTGCCAGCAGCAAGGACAGGGTGGAGACCCAGTACTTC,CASSKDRVETQYF
TRBV28,TRBJ2-1,many,.,TGTGCCAGCAGTTCTTACCGTTTTAGGGGCTCCCTGAGCAATGAGCAGTTCTTC,CASSSYRFRGSLSNEQFF
TRBV6-2/TRBV6-3,TRBJ2-1,.,TRBD1,TGTGCCAGCAGCCATACAGGGGGACCTTACAATGAGCAGTTCTTC,CASSHTGGPYNEQFF
TRBV28,TRBJ1-6,many,.,TGTGCCAGCAGGATAGGGCGGAACAGAGAGCATTCCTATTCACCCCTCCACTTT,CASRIGRNREHSYSPLHF
TRBV12-3/TRBV12-4,TRBJ2-5,.,TRBD1,TGTGCCAGCAGTTTAGAAGGGGGCTTAGAGGAGACCCAGTACTTC,CASSLEGGLEETQYF
TRBV3-1,TRBJ2-1,many,TRBD1,TGTGCCAGCAGCCTGGGGACAGGGGGGCAGTTCTTC,CASSLGTGGQFF
TRBV20-1,TRBJ1-1,few,TRBD1,TGCAGTGCTATAGAGGGACAGGCGAACACTGAAGCTTTCTTT,CSAIEGQANTEAFF
TRBV27,TRBJ2-7,.,TRBD1,TGTGCCAGCAGACAAGGACAGGCCTACGAGCAGTACTTC,CASRQGQAYEQYF
TRBV5-1,TRBJ2-3,.,.,TGCGCCAGCAGCTTGGAACTTAGCCATAGCACAGATACGCAGTATTTT,CASSLELSHSTDTQYF
TRBV20-1,TRBJ1-5,.,.,TGCAGTGCTAGCCTTGGGGGTCAGCCCCAGCATTTT,CSASLGGQPQHF